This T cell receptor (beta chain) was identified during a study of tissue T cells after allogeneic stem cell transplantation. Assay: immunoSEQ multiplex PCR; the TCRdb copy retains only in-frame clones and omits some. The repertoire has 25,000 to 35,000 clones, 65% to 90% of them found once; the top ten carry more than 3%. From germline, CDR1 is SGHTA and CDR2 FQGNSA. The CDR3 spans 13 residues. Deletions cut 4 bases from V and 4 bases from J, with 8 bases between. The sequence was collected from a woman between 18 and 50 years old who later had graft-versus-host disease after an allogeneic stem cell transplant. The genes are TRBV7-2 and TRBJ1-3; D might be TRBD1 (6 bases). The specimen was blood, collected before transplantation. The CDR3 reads CASSSGQGNTIYF. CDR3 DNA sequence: TGTGCCAGCAGCTCAGGACAGGGAAACACCATATATTTT.